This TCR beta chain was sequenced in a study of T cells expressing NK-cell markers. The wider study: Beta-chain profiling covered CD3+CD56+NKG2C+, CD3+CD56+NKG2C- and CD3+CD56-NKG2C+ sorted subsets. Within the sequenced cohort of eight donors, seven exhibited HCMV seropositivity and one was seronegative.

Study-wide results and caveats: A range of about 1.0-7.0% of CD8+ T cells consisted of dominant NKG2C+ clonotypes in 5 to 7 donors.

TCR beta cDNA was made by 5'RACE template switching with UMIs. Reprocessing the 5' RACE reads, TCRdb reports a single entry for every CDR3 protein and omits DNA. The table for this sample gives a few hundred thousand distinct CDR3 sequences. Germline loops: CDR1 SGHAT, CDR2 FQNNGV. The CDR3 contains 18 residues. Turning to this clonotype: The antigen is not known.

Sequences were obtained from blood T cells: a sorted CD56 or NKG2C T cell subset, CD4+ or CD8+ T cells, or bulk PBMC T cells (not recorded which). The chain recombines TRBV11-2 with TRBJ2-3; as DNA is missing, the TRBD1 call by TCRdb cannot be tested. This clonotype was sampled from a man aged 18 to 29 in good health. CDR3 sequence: CASSLESGAGTGTDTQYF.